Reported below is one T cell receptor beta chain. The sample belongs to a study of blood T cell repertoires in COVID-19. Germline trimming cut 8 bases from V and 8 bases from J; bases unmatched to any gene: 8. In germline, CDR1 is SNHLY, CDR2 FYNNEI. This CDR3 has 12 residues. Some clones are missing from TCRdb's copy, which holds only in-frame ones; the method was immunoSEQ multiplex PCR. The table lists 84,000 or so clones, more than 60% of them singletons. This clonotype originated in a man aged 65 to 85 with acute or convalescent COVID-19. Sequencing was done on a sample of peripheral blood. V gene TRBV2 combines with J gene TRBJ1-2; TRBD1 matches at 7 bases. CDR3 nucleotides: TGTGCCAGCTCCCAACAGGGGTCGGGCTACACCTTC. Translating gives CASSQQGSGYTF.